This T cell receptor beta chain was sequenced in a study of cytomegalovirus exposure and HLA in healthy donors. PCR used 60 Vbeta primers and 13 Jbeta primers. TCRdb's table, derived via immunoSEQ multiplex PCR, lists solely in-frame clones and lacks some. The table shows about 160,000 clones, with 75% to 85% occurring only once. The CDR3 runs to 15 residues. The J segment lost 0 bases and the V segment lost 5 bases, leaving 5 bases of the junction unmatched. Germline V gene data show CDR1 as SGHTS and CDR2 as YDEGEE. This TCR was sampled from a woman between 45 and 60 years old in good health and CMV-seronegative. The chain recombines TRBV5-8 with TRBJ1-2; the match to TRBD1 covers 9 bases. The sequencing sample was made of PBMCs. CDR3 in amino acids: CASRLRTGANYGYTF. CDR3 sequence (DNA): TGTGCCAGCAGGCTCAGGACAGGGGCTAACTATGGCTACACCTTC.